This TCR beta chain was sequenced in a study of Ad26.COV2.S vaccination and SARS-CoV-2 variants (dated by TCRdb to the early 2020s). As for the study more broadly: Vaccine-arm donors were drawn from COV1001, a multicentre, randomized, double-blind, placebo-controlled phase I-IIa trial of Ad26.COV2.S in healthy adults. Ad26.COV2.S was administered intramuscularly at a dose of 5x10^10 or 1x10^11 viral particles, either as one shot or as two shots given 56 days apart. TCRbeta repertoire sequencing was used to assess the specificity and breadth of SARS-CoV-2-reactive T cell receptors after Ad26.COV2.S vaccination. A total of roughly 32 samples were included in the TCR-sequenced set, comprising some 20 Ad26.COV2.S vaccine recipients, 5 placebo recipients and 8 SARS-CoV-2 convalescent individuals. Trial participants were randomized into five groups of five: low-dose or high-dose Ad26.COV2.S given once or twice, or placebo on both occasions. Blinding of investigators to trial group allocation was maintained during experiments and outcome assessment. Points the paper makes about the study in general: Vaccine and placebo recipients had comparable non-spike TCR breadth, which fits with the vaccine containing only spike. Higher spike-specific TCR breadth was observed in Ad26.COV2.S recipients than in placebo recipients (P = 0.0014). The authors noted that the TCR breadth and depth analyses may have underestimated total T cell responses. The study lacked the statistical power to compare responses across vaccine doses or regimens. After vaccination, substantial breadth of spike-specific CD8+ and CD4+ T cell responses was reported.

TCRbeta CDR3 regions were sequenced with the immunoSEQ Assay. After extraction, genomic DNA underwent amplification by bias-controlled multiplex PCR, followed by high-throughput sequencing. As for the authors' bioinformatics: To quantify the absolute abundance of each unique TCRbeta CDR3 region, sequences were collapsed and filtered. T cell fraction was estimated by normalization of TCRbeta template counts to usable DNA, with usable DNA being measured through amplification of reference genes present in all nucleated cells. Repertoire TCRs were annotated as SARS-CoV-2-specific when V gene, CDR3 amino acid sequence and J gene were exactly matched to a known reactive TCR set. The reference SARS-CoV-2 TCR set came from MIRA and was filtered for enrichment in COVID-19-positive ImmuneCODE repertoires, removing public or cross-reactive TCRs. Using the MIRA antigens, annotated TCRs were further analysed by specific ORF or by position within an ORF. Depth was the summed frequency of annotated unique rearrangements, while breadth was defined as annotated unique rearrangements over total unique productive rearrangements. TCR breadth was compared between groups using two-sided Wilcoxon rank-sum tests. The immuneACCESS repertoire file appears here via TCRdb, limited to in-frame rearrangements. These files lack a portion of the clones; in checked studies, under half of the deficit traces to unresolved V genes, and the cause of the others is not known. Clone size and the V and J calls come from that table; the DNA yielded D and trimming. A total of 250,000 or so clones appear in this sample, 87% of them only once. Nearly 3% of the sample rests with the top ten.

In the paper's terms, the treatment or condition label means: some 20 received Ad26.COV2.S at low or high dose, single or two shots; about five received placebo; per-sample allocation not given. Repertoires of vaccine and placebo recipients were sequenced from samples taken on day 63 after the first injection. In Cohort 1b, around 25 adults aged 18-55 years were enrolled at a single site in Boston, USA, between 29 July and 7 August 2020. Ad26.COV2.S was a replication-incompetent adenovirus type 26 vector expressing a prefusion-stabilized SARS-CoV-2 spike protein from the original Wuhan strain. CDR1 and CDR2 are drawn from the germline V gene: LGHNA, YSLEER. The CDR3 contains 14 residues, cysteine and phenylalanine counted. The entry retains the CDR3 DNA only, 42 bases that are in frame from base 1. V loses 1 base, J loses 4 bases, and the germline ends lie 7 bases apart. A word on this clone: The antigen it recognizes is unknown. Per-base qualities were not stored, and no clone one base away is much larger.

Rearrangement joined TRBV4-3 to TRBJ2-2, with an unclear D gene assignment. This sequence originates from a person aged 18-60 years who received the Ad26.COV2.S COVID-19 vaccine or a placebo. The input for sequencing was peripheral blood, taken in a trial of Ad26.COV2.S vaccine versus placebo. The DNA is TGCGCCAGCAGCCAAGGGCCGCTCACCGGGGAGCTGTTTTTT. Translated, this is CASSQGPLTGELFF.